The rows below give T cell receptor beta chains drawn from one sample of a study of T cells in Graves' hyperthyroidism and ophthalmopathy. TCRdb passed the multiplex PCR reads through MiXCR, listing each CDR3 protein once. The sample records some 350,000 distinct CDR3 sequences, roughly 15% being singletons. The sample taken for sequencing was blood. The receptors shown here come from a woman aged 60-75 years with Graves' ophthalmopathy. CDR3s include the opening cysteine and the closing phenylalanine or tryptophan. D genes are given only for firm matches. Clone size is stated in some rows and not others, as once, few, many or a class when expanded.

abundance,j_gene,d_gene,v_gene,CDR3nt,CDR3aa
many,TRBJ2-5,NA,TRBV28,TGTGCCAGCAGCCGGACAGCCCCCCTCACCCAGTACTTC,CASSRTAPLTQYF
few,TRBJ2-3,NA,TRBV19,TGTGCCAGTAGTATCCGGGCCGTCACAGATACGCAGTATTTT,CASSIRAVTDTQYF
many,TRBJ2-2,NA,TRBV28,TGTGCCAGCAGTTTACGACAGGCGAACACCGGGGAGCTGTTTTTT,CASSLRQANTGELFF
many,TRBJ2-1,NA,TRBV27,TGTGCCAGCAGTTTGGGAGGGGGGGGGCTCAATGAGCAGTTCTTC,CASSLGGGGLNEQFF
NA,TRBJ2-5,NA,TRBV15,TGTGCCACCAGCAGACCGCTTGGGGGCGCCGAGACCCAGTACTTC,CATSRPLGGAETQYF
few,TRBJ2-2,TRBD2,TRBV12-3/TRBV12-4,TGTGCCAGCAGTTTCCCTAGCGGAGTCGGGGAGCTGTTTTTT,CASSFPSGVGELFF
few,TRBJ2-7,NA,TRBV10-3,TGTGCCATCAGTGATAGGGCTTCCTCCTACGAGCAGTACTTC,CAISDRASSYEQYF
NA,TRBJ2-2,TRBD1,TRBV19,TGTGCCAGTAGTATTCGGGGACAGGGACTCCCCAATGCCGGGGAGCTGTTTTTT,CASSIRGQGLPNAGELFF
NA,TRBJ1-4,NA,TRBV20-1,TGCAGTGCTAGTGGGTCAGCTAATGAAAAACTGTTTTTT,CSASGSANEKLFF
NA,TRBJ1-3,NA,TRBV4-1,TGCGCCAGCAGCCAATCCCCTGTCCGGGGGGCGCGTGGAAACACCATATATTTT,CASSQSPVRGARGNTIYF
NA,TRBJ2-1,NA,TRBV7-6,TGTGCCAGCAGCTTAGGTCAGGGGAACTCCTACAATGAGCAGTTCTTC,CASSLGQGNSYNEQFF
many,TRBJ2-4,NA,TRBV6-5,TGTGCCAGCAGTTACGATTTGTCGACAGGAAACATTCAGTACTTC,CASSYDLSTGNIQYF
many,TRBJ1-5,NA,TRBV20-1,TGCAGTGCTAGGAGGGGACATGGTAGTCAGCCCCAGCATTTT,CSARRGHGSQPQHF
many,TRBJ2-3,NA,TRBV3-1,TGTGCCAGCAGCCAAGATTTGAGAGATACGCAGTATTTT,CASSQDLRDTQYF
many,TRBJ2-1,NA,TRBV2,TGTGCCAGCAGTGACCGGGTACGGACCTACAATGAGCAGTTCTTC,CASSDRVRTYNEQFF
many,TRBJ1-1,NA,TRBV7-6,TGTGCCAGCAGCTTAGAGGGGGTTCCAGAAGCTTTCTTT,CASSLEGVPEAFF
few,TRBJ2-3,TRBD2,TRBV9,TGTGCCAGCAGCGTAGCAATAGCGGGATTGGGAGATACGCAGTATTTT,CASSVAIAGLGDTQYF
many,TRBJ2-3,TRBD1,TRBV2,TGTGCCAGCAGAACGGACAGGGAGGATACGCAGTATTTT,CASRTDREDTQYF
many,TRBJ1-1,NA,TRBV18,TGTGCCAGCTCACCACGGGTCCGGGGCCCTGAAGCTTTCTTT,CASSPRVRGPEAFF
many,TRBJ2-2,NA,TRBV5-1,TGCGCCAGCAGCCCGGGTCAGGGGTCCAACACCGGGGAGCTGTTTTTT,CASSPGQGSNTGELFF
many,TRBJ2-1,TRBD2,TRBV3-1,TGTGCCAGCAGCCTACCCGGGACTAGCGGGAACAATGAGCAGTTCTTC,CASSLPGTSGNNEQFF
many,TRBJ1-1,NA,TRBV27,TGTGCCAGCAGAACAGGGCGACTGGACACTGAAGCTTTCTTT,CASRTGRLDTEAFF
many,TRBJ2-2,NA,TRBV5-1,TGCGCCAGCAGAGGAACTAACACCGGGGAGCTGTTTTTT,CASRGTNTGELFF
many,TRBJ2-1,NA,TRBV11-2,TGTGCCAGCAGCCTCGGTGATATGGGATCCTACAATGAGCAGTTCTTC,CASSLGDMGSYNEQFF
many,TRBJ2-1,NA,TRBV5-1,TGCGCCAGCAGCTTGGTACAGAACAATGAGCAGTTCTTC,CASSLVQNNEQFF
many,TRBJ2-1,TRBD2,TRBV5-1,TGCGCCAGCAGCCCGGGACTAGCGGGACACTCCTACAATGAGCAGTTCTTC,CASSPGLAGHSYNEQFF
many,TRBJ2-2,NA,TRBV3-1,TGTGCCAGCAGCCAAGACAAGGGGACTCTCCCCGGGGAGCTGTTTTTT,CASSQDKGTLPGELFF
many,TRBJ2-7,TRBD1,TRBV28,TGTGCCAGCAGTCCCTCTGGACAGGGAGGTTACGAGCAGTACTTC,CASSPSGQGGYEQYF
many,TRBJ2-7,NA,TRBV5-1,TGCGCCAGCAGCTTGGGAGGTGATGGCTACGAGCAGTACTTC,CASSLGGDGYEQYF
NA,TRBJ1-5,NA,TRBV18,TGTGCCAGCTCACCACAGACGTCGGGTAGCAATCAGCCCCAGCATTTT,CASSPQTSGSNQPQHF
many,TRBJ2-4,NA,TRBV28,TGTGCCAGCAGTTTAATGGGGGTCGCCAAAAACATTCAGTACTTC,CASSLMGVAKNIQYF
NA,TRBJ2-2,NA,TRBV18,TGTGCCAGCTCACCACCAGAGAGGGATGGGCTGTTTTTT,CASSPPERDGLFF
NA,TRBJ2-4,NA,TRBV6-2/TRBV6-3,TGTGCCAGCAGTCCGGGGGTCCCAAAGGACATTCAGTACTTC,CASSPGVPKDIQYF
many,TRBJ1-1,NA,TRBV18,TGTGCCAGCTCAAGAGAGGGTAGGCACACTGAAGCTTTCTTT,CASSREGRHTEAFF
NA,TRBJ1-4,NA,TRBV19,TGTGCCAGTAGTCCACTTGGGGCAACTAATGAAAAACTGTTTTTT,CASSPLGATNEKLFF
many,TRBJ1-2,NA,TRBV20-1,TGCAGTGCCCTCCCGACAGGCTACGGTGGCTACACCTTC,CSALPTGYGGYTF
many,TRBJ2-5,TRBD2,TRBV20-1,TGCAGTGCTAGAAGCGGGAGCGTCGCGGAGACCCAGTACTTC,CSARSGSVAETQYF
NA,TRBJ2-3,TRBD2,TRBV6-1,TGTGCCAGCAGTCCACTGGGCGGGAGCTTAGATACGCAGTATTTT,CASSPLGGSLDTQYF
once,TRBJ2-3,NA,TRBV7-9,TGTGCCAGCAGCCCGGCGGCCGGCGGAACGCAGTATTTT,CASSPAAGGTQYF
many,TRBJ2-7,TRBD2,TRBV18,TGTGCCAGCACCGGGACTAGCGGGAGTTACGAGCAGTACTTC,CASTGTSGSYEQYF
NA,TRBJ2-7,NA,TRBV4-1,TGCGCCAGCAGCCCGACTAGTGCGAACTACGAGCAGTACTTC,CASSPTSANYEQYF